The sample holds many counts of the clone carrying this TCR beta chain. Germline CDR1 reads SQVTM; CDR2 reads ANQGSEA. This CDR3 spans 13 amino acids. J lost 2 bases, V lost 7 bases, and 5 bases had no gene match. The data belong to a study of T cells in Graves' hyperthyroidism and ophthalmopathy. From RNA transcripts, TCR beta CDR3 regions were amplified. Primed by the HTBI set, a first-round RT-PCR was run on the TCR CDR3. TCRdb re-called the multiplex PCR reads with MiXCR, one entry per CDR3 protein. The sample contains 330,000 or so distinct CDR3 sequences, around a sixth of which appear only once.

The chain combines TRBV29-1 with TRBJ2-7; TRBD1 aligns across 10 bases. The specimen was blood. This TCR came from a middle-aged woman with Graves' ophthalmopathy. In DNA, the CDR3 is TGCAGCGGCGGACAGGGGGAGGCCTACGAGCAGTACTTC. Its translation is CSGGQGEAYEQYF.